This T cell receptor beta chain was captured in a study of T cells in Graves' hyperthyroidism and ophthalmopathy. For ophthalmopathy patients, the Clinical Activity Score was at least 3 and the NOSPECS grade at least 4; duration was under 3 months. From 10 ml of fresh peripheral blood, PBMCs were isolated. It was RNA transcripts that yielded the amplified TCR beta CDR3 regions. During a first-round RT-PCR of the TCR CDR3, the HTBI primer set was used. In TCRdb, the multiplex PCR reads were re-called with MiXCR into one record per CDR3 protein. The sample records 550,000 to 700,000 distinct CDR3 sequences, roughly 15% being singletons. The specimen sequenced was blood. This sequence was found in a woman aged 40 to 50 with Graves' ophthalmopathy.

CDR3 region: CSATPADRNTEAFF. The CDR3 nucleotides read TGCAGTGCCACACCCGCGGACAGGAACACTGAAGCTTTCTTT. This rearrangement joins TRBV20-1 to TRBJ1-1; D might be TRBD1 (6 bases). The CDR3 is 14 amino acids. The germline V gene has CDR1 DFQATT and CDR2 SNEGSKA (reference sequence). Trimming cost V 6 bases and J 1 base, with 15 bases left between them.